This T cell receptor beta chain was sequenced in a study of identical twins. In TCRdb, the 5' RACE reads were re-called with MiXCR into one record per CDR3 protein. Here the sample spans hundreds of thousands of distinct CDR3 sequences, roughly 6.2% being singletons. This clonotype was seen a few times. The length of the CDR3 is 15 residues. Trimming took off 5 bases at V and 5 bases at J, with 15 bases between the two ends. Germline CDR1 and CDR2: KGHDR and SFDVKD. This clonotype was obtained from a man aged 18 to 35 in good health. The sample was naive T cells sorted from blood. J is TRBJ2-1 and V is TRBV24-1; tentatively, D is TRBD2 (6 bases). CDR3 sequence reads: CATSGVRELNNEQFF. The DNA for the CDR3 is TGTGCCACCAGTGGGGTCCGGGAGCTTAACAATGAGCAGTTCTTC.